This TCR beta chain originates from a study of cytomegalovirus exposure and HLA in healthy donors. Study-wide results and limits: The classifier was said to identify cytomegalovirus status with high specificity and sensitivity. Confirmation was obtained in vitro that a few CMV-associated chains are specific for CMV antigens. Whilst most TCR sequences proved rare, a subset of public TCRs occurred across many donors.

PCR amplification relied on 60 Vbeta primers (plus 13 Jbeta primers). Sequencing was performed with immunoSEQ multiplex PCR; in TCRdb, only in-frame clones are kept and a portion is missing. The profile shows some 170,000 clones, over 70% of them singletons. Germline V gene data show CDR1 as SEHNR and CDR2 as FQNEAQ (reference sequence). This CDR3 contains 15 residues. In regard to this clone: Its antigen is currently unknown. A read error may produce the germline difference seen at one junction end.

The sequenced material came from PBMCs. The V gene is TRBV7-9, the J gene TRBJ2-7; weak D call: TRBD2 (6 bases). This TCR came from a woman aged 30 to 39 in good health and CMV-seronegative. This CDR3 is CSSSSLDGSSYEQYF. CDR3 coding DNA: TGTTCCAGCAGCTCCTTGGACGGGAGCTCCTACGAGCAGTACTTC.